One sample yielded the 16 T cell receptor beta chains listed below, sequenced in a study of breast tumors, draining lymph nodes, adjacent tissues. The lymph nodes were axillary draining lymph nodes from breast cancer patients. TCRdb re-called the multiplex PCR reads with MiXCR, one entry per CDR3 protein. The data contain roughly 120,000 distinct CDR3 sequences, roughly 21% of them singletons. Sequencing input: axillary lymph node tissue. These receptors came from a female donor with breast cancer. Some clones in this sample may be carry-over from other donors' samples.

There are many counts of this clonotype. The rearrangement joins TRBV6-5 to TRBJ2-7; 7 positions match TRBD1. The CDR3 covers 18 residues. Germline-derived CDR1 and CDR2 are MNHEY and SVGAGI. With V trimmed by 6 bases and J by 3 bases, 20 bases remained unmatched. Here the CDR3 DNA reads TGTGCCAGCAGCTTAAGGATCGACAGGGACCCCCCCGACTACGAGCAGTACTTC. Translated: CASSLRIDRDPPDYEQYF.

This clonotype was seen repeatedly, ten times or more. This sequence joins TRBV7-9 and TRBJ1-6; D may be TRBD1 (6 bases). There are 14 residues in the CDR3. V gave up 5 bases and J gave up 8 bases, with 13 bases separating them. The V gene's germline CDR1 is SEHNR and CDR2 FQNEAQ (reference sequence). The CDR3 nucleotides are TGTGCCAGCAGCCCTAGGGGGGGGGATTCACCCCTCCACTTT. It encodes CASSPRGGDSPLHF.

Only a few counts were recorded for this clonotype. The chain uses TRBV20-1 and TRBJ2-6, with 7 bases fitting TRBD1. The junction had 9 bases not matched to a gene; V was cut back by 5 bases and J by 2 bases. This CDR3 has 16 amino acids. The germline CDR1 and CDR2 sequences are DFQATT and SNEGSKA (reference sequence). As DNA, the CDR3 is TGCAGTGCTCGACAGGGATTGAGGACTGGGGCCAACGTCCTGACTTTC. Translation: CSARQGLRTGANVLTF.

This clonotype was seen at least ten times. This chain joins TRBV5-6 and TRBJ2-7, with a possible D match to TRBD1 (6 bases). Germline V lookup: CDR1 SGHDT, CDR2 YYEEEE. Deletions cut 0 bases from V and 2 bases from J, with 12 bases between. The CDR3 has 15 amino acids. CDR3 DNA sequence: TGTGCCAGCAGCTTGGTCGAGACAGGACCCTACGAGCAGTACTTC. Residues: CASSLVETGPYEQYF.

This clonotype has at least ten counts. This chain connects TRBV7-9 to TRBJ2-5; 12 nucleotides align to TRBD2. CDR1 is SEHNR and CDR2 is FQNEAQ in the germline V gene (reference sequence). The CDR3 is made up of 16 amino acids. The junction had 1 base not matched to a gene; V was cut back by 0 bases and J by 2 bases. The CDR3 DNA reads TGTGCCAGCAGCTTAGCGGGACTAGCGGGTCAAGAGACCCAGTACTTC. Protein product: CASSLAGLAGQETQYF.

This clonotype was observed many times. The chain joins TRBV3-1 to TRBJ1-5; weak D call: TRBD1 (6 bases). The length of the CDR3 is 13 residues. The V end lost 4 bases, the J end lost 3 bases, and 7 bases lay between the germline ends. The germline V gene encodes CDR1 LGHDT and CDR2 YNNKEL (reference sequence). As DNA, the CDR3 is TGTGCCAGCAGCCGGACAGACAATCAGCCCCAGCATTTT. Translation gives CASSRTDNQPQHF.

This clonotype was detected many times. V and J are TRBV5-1 and TRBJ2-1; 8 positions match TRBD2. The junction had 11 bases not matched to a gene; V was cut back by 6 bases and J by 6 bases. Germline V gene data show CDR1 as SGHRS and CDR2 as YFSETQ. This CDR3 has 15 amino acids. The CDR3 DNA reads TGCGCCAGCAACCCCCTAGCGGGTTCAGCCAATGAGCAGTTCTTC. It is translated as CASNPLAGSANEQFF.

In its sample, this clonotype was seen many times. V is TRBV19 and J is TRBJ2-1; unclear D gene. Germline CDR1 and CDR2: LNHDA and SQIVND (reference sequence). The V and J ends lost 3 bases and 6 bases respectively, with 9 bases between them. This CDR3 region has 13 residues. CDR3 amino acids: CASSIGQSNEQFF. The CDR3 DNA reads TGTGCCAGTAGTATTGGGCAGTCCAATGAGCAGTTCTTC.

V and J are TRBV6-1 and TRBJ2-1; 7 bases map to TRBD1. The CDR3 extends over 13 amino acids. V trimming: 2 bases; J trimming: 7 bases; junction bases outside the gene matches: 2. Looked up from germline, CDR1 is MNHNS and CDR2 is SASEGT. The CDR3 loop reads CASSEFRGNEQFF. The CDR3 DNA reads TGTGCCAGCAGTGAATTCAGGGGGAATGAGCAGTTCTTC.

This clonotype came up many times. This sequence joins TRBV6-4 and TRBJ2-2; 15 positions agree with TRBD2. Germline CDR1 reads MRHNA; CDR2 reads SNTAGT. The CDR3 sequence is 18 residues long. Trimming took 3 bases from V and 7 from J; bases not matched to a gene: 9. The CDR3 region is CASSEGLAGGPLGGELFF. In DNA form, the CDR3 reads TGTGCCAGCAGTGAAGGACTAGCGGGGGGGCCTTTGGGCGGGGAGCTGTTTTTT.

This clonotype was detected many times. This sequence joins TRBV12-3 or TRBV12-4 and TRBJ1-2; 12 nucleotides agree with TRBD1. This CDR3 is 14 amino acids long. With V trimmed by 5 bases and J by 8 bases, 6 bases remained unmatched. This CDR3 reads CASSTGQGAVGYTF. CDR3 in DNA: TGTGCCAGCAGTACGGGACAGGGGGCGGTGGGCTACACCTTC.

The chain couples TRBV7-9 to TRBJ1-1; TRBD1 matches at 7 bases. CDR1 is SEHNR, CDR2 FQNEAQ, per germline (reference sequence). J gave up 10 bases and V 5 bases, and 13 bases lay outside the gene matches. CDR3 length equals 14 residues. CDR3 region: CASSPTPGTVGAFF. CDR3 nucleotide sequence: TGTGCCAGCAGCCCCACGCCGGGGACAGTGGGAGCTTTCTTT.

This clonotype was found many times. This CDR3 is CASSWTGSTDTQYF. The CDR3 nucleotides read TGTGCCAGCAGCTGGACAGGGAGCACAGATACGCAGTATTTT. The V and J genes are TRBV6-5 and TRBJ2-3, with 8 bases that match TRBD1. V shed 6 bases, J shed 0 bases, and the junction held 2 bases outside the gene matches. Germline lookup yields CDR1 MNHEY and CDR2 SVGAGI. The CDR3 extends over 14 amino acids.

The sample holds many counts of this clonotype. V gene TRBV6-1 combines with J gene TRBJ1-2; TRBD1 aligns across 10 bases. CDR1 and CDR2 (germline): MNHNS, SASEGT. V shed 4 bases and J 3 bases; nucleotides not matched to a gene: 2. This CDR3 is built from 14 residues. This chain's CDR3 is CASSVTGGDYGYTF. The CDR3, as DNA: TGTGCCAGCAGTGTGACAGGGGGCGACTATGGCTACACCTTC.

The sample holds many counts of this clonotype. The J gene is TRBJ1-2, the V gene TRBV5-1; no clear D gene. CDR1 is SGHRS and CDR2 is YFSETQ in the germline V gene. This CDR3 is built from 13 residues. V was clipped by 3 bases and J by 3 bases, with 9 bases between them. The CDR3 loop reads CASSSSSYYGYTF. CDR3 coding DNA: TGCGCCAGCAGCTCCAGTTCCTACTATGGCTACACCTTC.

This clonotype appeared many times. The chain recombines TRBV5-4 with TRBJ2-7; D not resolved. V was shortened by 4 bases and J by 0 bases, with 14 bases between the two germline ends. CDR1 is SGHNT, CDR2 YYREEE, per germline (reference sequence). This CDR3 is 15 amino acids long. CDR3 loop: CASSPKDPTSYEQYF. CDR3 DNA: TGTGCCAGCAGCCCAAAGGACCCGACCTCCTACGAGCAGTACTTC.